This T cell receptor (beta chain) was obtained from a study of OX40 agonist ivuxolimab in advanced cancers. With V trimmed by 5 bases and J by 4 bases, 6 bases remained unmatched. The CDR3 consists of 14 residues. CDR1 and CDR2 from the germline V gene are SGHTA and FQGNSA. Profiling relied on immunoSEQ multiplex PCR, and the TCRdb table lists in-frame clones only, not all of them. The repertoire includes 50,000 to 70,000 clones, roughly 80% of them detected once, and under 3.5% sits in the top ten. The source material was CD4+ or CD8+ T cells sorted from blood, sampled in a trial of the OX40 agonist ivuxolimab. This receptor was identified in an adult with an advanced solid tumor such as melanoma, head and neck, liver or kidney cancer. The V gene is TRBV7-2, the J gene TRBJ1-2; 8 bases map to TRBD1. The CDR3 DNA reads as TGTGCCAGCAGCAGAGGACAGGGAGGCTATGGCTACACCTTC. Translated, it gives CASSRGQGGYGYTF. Using reference TRBV7-2 and TRBJ1-2 for the parts outside the CDR3, the full variable domain is GAGVSQSPSNKVTEKGKDVELRCDPISGHTALYWYRQSLGQGLEFLIYFQGNSAPDKSGLPSDRFSAERTGGSVSTLTIQRTQQEDSAVYLCASSRGQGGYGYTFGSGTRLTVV.